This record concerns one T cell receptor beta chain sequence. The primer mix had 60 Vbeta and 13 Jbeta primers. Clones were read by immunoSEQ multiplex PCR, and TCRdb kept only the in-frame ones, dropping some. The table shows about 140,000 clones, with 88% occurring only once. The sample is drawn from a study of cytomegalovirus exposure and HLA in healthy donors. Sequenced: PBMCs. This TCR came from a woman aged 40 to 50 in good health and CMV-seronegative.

For the CDR3, the DNA is TGCGCCAGCAGCTTGGGCCAGGGTGGTATGAACACTGAAGCTTTCTTT. Translated, it gives CASSLGQGGMNTEAFF. The genes are TRBV5-1 and TRBJ1-1, with D perhaps matching TRBD1 (5 bases). The CDR3 is made up of 16 amino acids. Trimming pared 0 bases from V and 0 bases from J, leaving 12 bases between. The germline CDR1 and CDR2 sequences are SGHRS and YFSETQ.